This T cell receptor beta chain comes out of a study of T cell responses to AZD1222 COVID-19 vaccine (dated by TCRdb to the early 2020s). Background on the whole study: A total of about 230 trial participants underwent TCR sequencing, of whom 207 received two doses of AZD1222 and around 25 received two doses of the MenACWY control vaccine. Trial participants were enrolled into age subgroups of 18-55, 56-69 and 70-plus years, which contained approximately 150, 28 and 58 TCR-sequenced participants, respectively. Paper-wide results and their limitations: After two AZD1222 doses, both the breadth and the depth of spike-specific TCRs were significantly higher than at day 0 and than in MenACWY recipients. The vaccine-associated CD4 TCRs covered the entire spike protein, and the dominant responses fell in regions 160-218 and 743-854. Conclusions about previously exposed vaccinees were limited because only a handful of AZD1222 recipients were SARS-CoV-2 seropositive at baseline. Reportedly, close to half of the unique spike-specific TCRs recognized epitopes lying outside the regions that are mutated in the B.1.351 and B.1.1.7 variants. Because no day 14 peak-response samples were available, repertoires were characterized only after the peak T cell response. Most participants were white British and females outnumbered males, and the authors suggested that clonal diversity may have been underestimated. The 56-69-year group was small, and its depth increase did not reach significance, likely because of low power.

About this clone itself: What this receptor recognizes is not known. No qualities accompany the bases; no much larger clone lies one base away.

The germline ends are 15 bases apart after V is trimmed by 0 bases and J by 9 bases. Via the germline V gene, CDR1 is KGHSH and CDR2 LQKENI. The cysteine opens and the phenylalanine closes a CDR3 of 15 amino acids. Kept here is only the CDR3 DNA, which spans 45 bases and is read in frame from base 1. What the time point label conveys for this sample: about 28 days (+/-7) after the second vaccine dose. AZD1222 recipients given second doses at about 4 weeks or at about 12 weeks were pooled, since spike-specific TCR depth and breadth were not found to differ between the two schedules. Vaccinee samples were obtained from the UK trials COV001 and COV002, which included a single-blind randomized controlled phase 2/3 trial of AZD1222 (ChAdOx1 nCoV-19) in healthy adults. For TCRbeta chain sequencing, PBMC samples were collected from trial participants at day 0 and at day 28 after the second dose. The CDR3 regions of human TCRbeta chains were analyzed by immunosequencing. The paper's processing steps were these. TCRs in the repertoires were matched against a reference library of SARS-CoV-2-specific TCRs that had been generated with the MIRA antigen-specificity platform. Breadth was defined as the fraction of unique TCRs that were SARS-CoV-2-associated, and depth was defined as the fraction of total T cells that were SARS-CoV-2-associated. Using the MIRA data, each spike-specific TCR was mapped to the spike region that the TCR reacts to and placed in a CD4 or CD8 class. Log10-transformed breadth and depth values were compared by one-way ANOVA with Sidak's multiple comparisons tests. TCRdb stores this immuneACCESS table with in-frame sequences only. Part of the clones is absent; in the studies checked, under half of the shortfall reflects unresolved V genes, and no reason is known for the rest. The DNA gave D and trimming, while V, J and clone size come from that table. The sample profile shows roughly 160,000 clones; roughly 89% of them were found once. Jointly, the top ten make up about 1% of the sample.

The sequence is built from TRBV18 and TRBJ1-3; possibly the D gene is TRBD1, per 5 matching bases. The source of this sequence is an adult who received the AZD1222 COVID-19 vaccine. The sequenced sample was peripheral blood, obtained 28 days after the second AZD1222 dose. CDR3 protein: CASSPPGGTGGTIYF. The sequenced DNA: TGTGCCAGCTCACCACCGGGAGGAACGGGGGGCACCATATATTTT.